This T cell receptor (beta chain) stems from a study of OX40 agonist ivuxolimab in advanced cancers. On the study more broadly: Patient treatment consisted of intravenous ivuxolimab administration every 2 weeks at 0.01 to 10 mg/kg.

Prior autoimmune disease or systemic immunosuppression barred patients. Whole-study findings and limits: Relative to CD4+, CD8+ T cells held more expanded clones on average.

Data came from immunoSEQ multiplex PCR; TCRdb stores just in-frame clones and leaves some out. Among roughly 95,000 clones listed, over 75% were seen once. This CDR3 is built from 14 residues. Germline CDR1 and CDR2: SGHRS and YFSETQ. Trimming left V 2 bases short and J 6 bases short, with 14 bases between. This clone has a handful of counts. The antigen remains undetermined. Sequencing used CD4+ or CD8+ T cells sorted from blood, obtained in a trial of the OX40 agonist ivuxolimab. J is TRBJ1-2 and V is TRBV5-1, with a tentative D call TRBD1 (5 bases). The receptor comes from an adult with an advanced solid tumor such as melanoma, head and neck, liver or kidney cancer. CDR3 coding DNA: TGCGCCAGCAGCTTAGGAGGGGATGGGAATGGCTACACCTTC. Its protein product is CASSLGGDGNGYTF.